The next 24 T cell receptor beta chains were all read from a single sample in a study of chronic HIV infection and antiretroviral therapy. From the 5' RACE reads, TCRdb called clonotypes with MiXCR, one entry per CDR3 protein. Found here are 25,000 to 35,000 distinct CDR3 sequences, around 8.6% of them singletons; the top ten hold 2% to 2.5%. The material sequenced was peripheral blood. These receptors came from an adult who had HIV and had not received antiretroviral therapy, or was an uninfected healthy control (not recorded which).

This clonotype was counted between two and nine times. The J gene is TRBJ1-2, the V gene TRBV29-1, with D perhaps matching TRBD1 (5 bases). This CDR3 is built from 13 residues. Looked up from germline, CDR1 is SQVTM and CDR2 is ANQGSEA. The V gene lost 4 bases and the J gene lost 8 bases, with 17 bases spanning the gap. CDR3 nucleotides: TGCAGCGTTGTGGGGACGTACATGGGAGGCTACACCTTC. Translating it yields CSVVGTYMGGYTF. The whole variable domain, remainder taken from reference TRBV29-1 and TRBJ1-2, is SAVISQKPSRDICQRGTSLTIQCQVDSQVTMMFWYRQQPGQSLTLIATANQGSEATYESGFVIDKFPISRPNLTFSTLTVSNMSPEDSSIYLCSVVGTYMGGYTFGSGTRLTVV.

The V and J genes are TRBV5-1 and TRBJ2-3; D perhaps matches TRBD2 (6 bases). The CDR3 is made up of 15 amino acids. CDR1 is SGHRS, CDR2 YFSETQ, per germline. V shed 0 bases and J shed 8 bases, with 16 bases lying between them. The CDR3 sequence: CASSLEGASGGTQYF. CDR3 in DNA: TGCGCCAGCAGCTTGGAGGGAGCCTCCGGGGGTACGCAGTATTTT.

The chain carries TRBV4-3 and TRBJ1-4; no reliable D call. Germline CDR1 is LGHNA and CDR2 is YSLEER. The V gene lost 0 bases and the J gene lost 6 bases, with 8 bases spanning the gap. CDR3 size: 14 residues. As DNA, the CDR3 is TGCGCCAGCAGCCAAGACGACGGAGATGAAAAACTGTTTTTT. The encoded protein is CASSQDDGDEKLFF.

This clonotype was detected only a few times. The V call is TRBV12-3 or TRBV12-4, the J call TRBJ2-4; D unresolved. The V end lost 3 bases, the J end lost 3 bases, and 15 bases lay between the germline ends. This CDR3 is 16 amino acids long. CDR3 loop: CASSLVTREGKNIQYF. The CDR3 nucleotides read TGTGCCAGCAGTTTGGTGACAAGGGAAGGCAAAAACATTCAGTACTTC.

This clonotype was seen more than once but under ten times. This sequence joins TRBV27 and TRBJ2-7, with 9 bases aligning to TRBD1. The germline V gene encodes CDR1 MNHEY and CDR2 SMNVEV (reference sequence). V shed 4 bases, J shed 6 bases, and the junction held 10 bases outside the gene matches. This CDR3 is 15 amino acids long. The CDR3 DNA reads TGTGCCAGCAGTTCAATCGCCGGGACAGGGTCCGAGCAGTACTTC. Amino acid sequence: CASSSIAGTGSEQYF.

In this sample, this clonotype turned up many times. V gene TRBV28 combines with J gene TRBJ2-7; 7 bases are a match to TRBD1. CDR1 is MDHEN and CDR2 is SYDVKM in the germline V gene. The CDR3 extends over 14 amino acids. Trimming cost V 7 bases and J 1 base; bases outside gene matches: 7. The CDR3 DNA is TGTGCCAGCAAAGCGGTCAGGGGGTCCTACGAGCAGTACTTC. Translated, it gives CASKAVRGSYEQYF.

This clonotype was counted a few times. V is TRBV9 and J is TRBJ1-1, with D possibly TRBD1 on 6 matching bases. Trimming removed 1 base at V and 0 bases at J, with 25 bases between. This CDR3 is built from 20 residues. Germline V gene lookup returns CDR1 SGDLS and CDR2 YYNGEE. CDR3 sequence reads: CASSVNGPGQPGRMNTEAFF. The CDR3 bases are TGTGCCAGCAGCGTAAATGGCCCTGGACAGCCCGGGCGTATGAACACTGAAGCTTTCTTT.

Ten or more counts support this clonotype. The chain is built from TRBV5-1 and TRBJ2-3; D might be TRBD2 (5 bases). The CDR3 extends over 13 amino acids. CDR1 is SGHRS and CDR2 is YFSETQ in the germline V gene. V was cut by 0 bases and J by 6 bases, with 8 bases left in between. The CDR3 loop reads CASSLVPGDTQYF. In DNA form, the CDR3 reads TGCGCCAGCAGCTTGGTTCCGGGGGATACGCAGTATTTT. Full variable domain (rest looked up from reference TRBV5-1 and TRBJ2-3): KAGVTQTPRYLIKTRGQQVTLSCSPISGHRSVSWYQQTPGQGLQFLFEYFSETQRNKGNFPGRFSGRQFSNSRSEMNVSTLELGDSALYLCASSLVPGDTQYFGPGTRLTVL.

This clonotype was detected ten times or more. The CDR3 bases are TGTGCCAGCAGCCAAGATTTTCAGGCGAGCTCCTATAATTCACCCCTCCACTTT. Translated, it gives CASSQDFQASSYNSPLHF. This chain links TRBV3-1 with TRBJ1-6; no clear D gene. Germline CDR1 is LGHDT and CDR2 is YNNKEL (reference sequence). Trimming took 0 bases from V and 0 from J, leaving 12 bases between them. This CDR3 is built from 18 residues.

This clonotype was recorded many times. The chain couples TRBV9 to TRBJ2-5; D tentatively fits TRBD1 or TRBD2 (5 bases each). The V end lost 4 bases, the J end lost 4 bases, and 14 bases lay between the germline ends. The CDR3 covers 14 residues. Germline V CDR1 and CDR2: SGDLS, YYNGEE. The chain's CDR3 is CASSRGLIRETQYF. The CDR3 DNA sequence: TGTGCCAGCAGCCGGGGCCTAATTCGAGAGACCCAGTACTTC.

The gene calls are TRBV7-2 and TRBJ2-5; TRBD1 aligns across 7 bases. Germline loops: CDR1 SGHTA, CDR2 FQGNSA. V gave up 1 base and J gave up 5 bases; unmatched junction bases: 10. The length of the CDR3 is 16 residues. The CDR3 here is CASSLEGRTRGETQYF. CDR3 sequence (DNA): TGTGCCAGCAGCTTAGAAGGCAGGACCAGGGGGGAGACCCAGTACTTC.

This clonotype has ten or more counts. This chain connects TRBV5-1 to TRBJ1-2; the match to TRBD1 covers 8 bases. V lost 0 bases, J lost 5 bases, and 9 bases stayed unmatched. The germline CDR1 and CDR2 sequences are SGHRS and YFSETQ. CDR3 size: 16 residues. The DNA of the CDR3 is TGCGCCAGCAGCTTGGGTCCCCAGGGGGCAGGGTATGGCTACACCTTC. This codes for CASSLGPQGAGYGYTF.

The chain carries TRBV12-3 or TRBV12-4 and TRBJ1-1; possible D gene TRBD1, 5 bases. This CDR3 contains 13 residues. V gave up 8 bases and J gave up 2 bases, with 12 bases separating them. The CDR3: CASGFQGNTEAFF. The CDR3, as DNA: TGTGCCAGCGGGTTCCAGGGTAACACTGAAGCTTTCTTT.

This clonotype was counted between two and nine times. V gene TRBV25-1 combines with J gene TRBJ1-1; unclear D gene. The V gene lost 7 bases and the J gene lost 4 bases, with 13 bases spanning the gap. Germline-derived CDR1 and CDR2 are MGHDK and SYGVNS. The CDR3 is 13 amino acids. CDR3 DNA: TGTGCCAGCATCGGATTCGAAGTCACTGAAGCTTTCTTT. Protein: CASIGFEVTEAFF.

CDR3 protein: CASSWDTGGNIQYF. CDR3 coding DNA: TGTGCCAGCAGCTGGGACACGGGAGGAAACATTCAGTACTTC. This chain connects TRBV7-9 to TRBJ2-4, with a tentative D call TRBD2 (7 bases). The germline V gene encodes CDR1 SEHNR and CDR2 FQNEAQ (reference sequence). This CDR3 has 14 residues. V lost 4 bases to trimming and J lost 6 bases, with 13 bases between them.

In this sample, this clonotype turned up a few times. This CDR3 is CASSTGYSEAFF. Written as DNA, the CDR3 is TGTGCCAGCAGTACAGGGTATTCTGAAGCTTTCTTT. The chain recombines TRBV27 with TRBJ1-1; maybe TRBD1 (6 bases). CDR1 is MNHEY and CDR2 is SMNVEV in the germline V gene (reference sequence). Trimming removed 5 bases at V and 6 bases at J, with 10 bases between. This CDR3 has 12 amino acids.

The rearrangement joins TRBV3-1 to TRBJ2-2; the match to TRBD2 covers 10 bases. The CDR3 sequence is 16 residues long. In germline, CDR1 is LGHDT, CDR2 YNNKEL (reference sequence). The junction had 8 bases not matched to a gene; V was cut back by 1 base and J by 9 bases. CDR3 sequence: CASSQGPSGRDRELFF. CDR3 sequence (DNA): TGTGCCAGCAGCCAAGGCCCCAGCGGGAGGGACCGGGAGCTGTTTTTT.

Worth noting for this clonotype: The junction departs from the called germline gene at one end, perhaps through a read error. The rearrangement links TRBV29-1 to TRBJ2-3, with D tentatively TRBD1 or TRBD2 (6 bases each). Germline CDR1 is SQVTM and CDR2 is ANQGSEA. This CDR3 contains 15 residues. DNA for the CDR3: TGCAGCGTCGAAGTCCGGGGGCCTGTCACAGATACGCAGTATTTT. Translation: CSVEVRGPVTDTQYF.

This clonotype was counted ten times or more. The chain recombines TRBV20-1 with TRBJ2-7; 11 positions match TRBD2. CDR1 and CDR2 from the germline V gene are DFQATT and SNEGSKA (reference sequence). V was clipped by 6 bases and J by 5 bases; unmatched bases: 12. The CDR3 is 15 amino acids. The CDR3 nucleotides are TGCAGTGCCCCACCCATGGGACTAGCGGTCCACGAGCAGTACTTC. Translated, it gives CSAPPMGLAVHEQYF.

This clonotype was found a few times. The chain combines TRBV29-1 with TRBJ2-3; tentative D call: TRBD2 (5 bases). V was shortened by 1 base and J by 7 bases, with 21 bases between the two germline ends. This CDR3 comprises 16 residues. The germline CDR1 and CDR2 sequences are SQVTM and ANQGSEA. The CDR3 reads CSVEVSDGKKVNTQYF. The CDR3 DNA reads TGCAGCGTTGAAGTTTCGGACGGGAAAAAGGTGAATACGCAGTATTTT.

This clonotype was seen only a few times. This rearrangement joins TRBV4-3 to TRBJ2-2; TRBD1 matches at 7 bases. The CDR3 has 17 amino acids. Germline-derived CDR1 and CDR2 are LGHNA and YSLEER. J gave up 0 bases and V 0 bases, and 4 bases lay outside the gene matches. CDR3 sequence: CASSQERDSPNTGELFF. CDR3 DNA: TGCGCCAGCAGCCAAGAGAGGGACAGTCCGAACACCGGGGAGCTGTTTTTT.

This clonotype was seen once. The V call is TRBV2, the J call TRBJ1-1; D possibly corresponds to TRBD1 (5 bases). The ends were cut back, 0 bases at V and 5 bases at J, with 16 bases in the middle. The CDR3 consists of 16 residues. Germline lookup yields CDR1 SNHLY and CDR2 FYNNEI. The CDR3 DNA follows: TGTGCCAGCAGTGAAGCGTACCAGGGCGTACAAACTGAAGCTTTCTTT. It codes for CASSEAYQGVQTEAFF.

The J gene is TRBJ1-1, the V gene TRBV7-9; D is unresolved. The CDR3 runs 14 residues. Germline V gives CDR1 SEHNR, CDR2 FQNEAQ (reference sequence). The germline V and J ends were trimmed by 7 bases and 2 bases, with 14 bases remaining between them. The CDR3 sequence is CASTSSTANTEAFF. CDR3 DNA sequence: TGTGCCAGCACCTCCTCAACAGCTAACACTGAAGCTTTCTTT. Looking up the rest from reference TRBV7-9 and TRBJ1-1 gives the full variable domain: DTGVSQNPRHKITKRGQNVTFRCDPISEHNRLYWYRQTLGQGPEFLTYFQNEAQLEKSRLLSDRFSAERPKGSFSTLEIQRTEQGDSAMYLCASTSSTANTEAFFGQGTRLTVV.

V gene TRBV4-3 combines with J gene TRBJ2-3, with 8 positions matching TRBD2. Losses at the gene ends were 5 bases for V and 4 bases for J; bases not matched to a gene: 5. The germline V gene encodes CDR1 LGHNA and CDR2 YSLEER. The CDR3 loop spans 14 amino acids. The CDR3 is CASSWSGGADTQYF. Here the CDR3 DNA reads TGCGCCAGCAGCTGGAGCGGGGGTGCAGATACGCAGTATTTT.